This T cell receptor (beta chain) was obtained from a study of blood T cell repertoires in COVID-19. The overall study: COVID-19 samples collected from the United States, Italy and Spain covered acute and convalescent phases. T cells, B-cell-depleted T cells, or PBMCs provided the cDNA or gDNA that served as material.

As processed by the authors: Amplification of reference gene primers provided the estimated nucleated cell counts. Using immunoSEQ multiplex PCR, the repertoire was profiled, and TCRdb retains in-frame clones only, with some absent. For V, J and clone size, that table is used; D and trimming come from the DNA. The sample yields about 170,000 clones, roughly 86% seen once. V gave up 5 bases and J gave up 0 bases; unmatched junction bases: 6. There are 15 residues in the CDR3. CDR1 and CDR2 (germline): SGHTA, FQGNSA. The specimen sequenced was peripheral blood. The chain has TRBV7-2 and TRBJ2-7; 8 bases agree with TRBD1. The sequence was collected from a woman aged 80 or over in a cohort sampled during active or convalescent COVID-19. The CDR3 protein is CASSPGGLISYEQYF. CDR3 DNA sequence: TGTGCCAGCAGCCCAGGGGGCCTCATCTCCTACGAGCAGTACTTC.